This TCR beta chain is drawn from a study of cytomegalovirus exposure and HLA in healthy donors. The V gene's germline CDR1 is MNHEY and CDR2 SVGAGI. V lost 2 bases to trimming and J lost 2 bases, with 10 bases between them. This CDR3 has 14 residues. The PCR made use of 60 Vbeta and 13 Jbeta primers. Profiling relied on immunoSEQ multiplex PCR, and the TCRdb table lists in-frame clones only, not all of them. Altogether roughly 120,000 clones are present, over 70% being singletons, with the ten largest covering around 4.5%. Overall study results and limits: The later analysis indicated that the majority of CMV-associated TCR beta chains appeared HLA-restricted. What a later analysis showed was that several of the most significant clusters appeared linked to common viral pathogens. Being indistinguishable, some V segments were excluded, TRBV6-2 and TRBV6-3 among them.

In regard to this clone: Its specificity is not known.

The sequencing input was PBMCs. The chain is built from TRBV6-5 and TRBJ2-7; D is possibly TRBD1 (5 bases). This clonotype originated in a woman aged 35 to 49 in good health and CMV-seronegative. CDR3 sequence reads: CASSYRQGTYEQYF. In DNA form, the CDR3 reads TGTGCCAGCAGTTACCGCCAGGGTACCTACGAGCAGTACTTC.